This TCR beta chain was recorded in a study of OX40 agonist ivuxolimab in advanced cancers. Systemic immunosuppression or autoimmune disease history was grounds to exclude patients. The data were produced by immunoSEQ multiplex PCR, yet TCRdb's version contains in-frame clones alone and is incomplete. The table includes approximately 84,000 clones, approximately 80% detected once. Germline trimming cut 1 base from V and 1 base from J; bases unmatched to any gene: 2. CDR1 MNHEY and CDR2 SMNVEV come from the germline V gene (reference sequence). This CDR3 spans 15 amino acids. The sequence derives from an adult with an advanced solid tumor such as melanoma, head and neck, liver or kidney cancer. Sequences were derived from CD4+ or CD8+ T cells sorted from blood, sampled in a trial of the OX40 agonist ivuxolimab. The chain is built from TRBV27 and TRBJ2-5; 8 bases map to TRBD1. For the CDR3, the DNA is TGTGCCAGCAGTTTATACAGGGGGACCCAAGAGACCCAGTACTTC. This gives the protein CASSLYRGTQETQYF.